A selection of T cell receptor beta chains follows, all from one sample in a study of blood T cell repertoires in COVID-19. The method was immunoSEQ multiplex PCR; TCRdb's version includes in-frame clones alone and lacks a portion of them. This table holds around 250,000 clones, roughly 90% found once. What was sequenced was PBMCs or T cells enriched from blood (not recorded which). The receptors originated from a man between 40 and 49 years old who had been exposed to COVID-19. CDR3s include the opening cysteine and the closing phenylalanine or tryptophan. Fields, in order: V gene, D gene, clone size, J gene, CDR3 protein, CDR3 DNA. D genes are given only for firm matches. A clone size is listed for some rows: how often the clone was seen (once, few, many), or a class if it is expanded.

v_gene: TRBV27; d_gene: -; abundance: -; j_gene: TRBJ1-4; CDR3aa: CASSSEVDEKLFF; CDR3nt: TGTGCCAGCAGTTCTGAGGTTGATGAAAAACTGTTTTTT
v_gene: TRBV6-5; d_gene: -; abundance: -; j_gene: TRBJ2-4; CDR3aa: CASEEIVAKNIQYF; CDR3nt: TGTGCCAGCGAGGAGATCGTAGCCAAAAACATTCAGTACTTC
v_gene: TRBV2; d_gene: TRBD1; abundance: -; j_gene: TRBJ2-1; CDR3aa: CASRATGGNFYNEQFF; CDR3nt: TGTGCCAGCAGGGCGACAGGGGGCAATTTCTACAATGAGCAGTTCTTC
v_gene: TRBV18; d_gene: TRBD1; abundance: few; j_gene: TRBJ1-1; CDR3aa: CASSPPGTGGSYTEAFF; CDR3nt: TGTGCCAGCTCACCGCCCGGGACAGGGGGTTCGTACACTGAAGCTTTCTTT
v_gene: TRBV3-1/TRBV3-2; d_gene: -; abundance: -; j_gene: TRBJ2-7; CDR3aa: CASSQGLSGATVSYEQYF; CDR3nt: TGTGCCAGCAGCCAAGGTCTTAGCGGAGCCACTGTTTCCTACGAGCAGTACTTC
v_gene: TRBV9; d_gene: -; abundance: -; j_gene: TRBJ2-3; CDR3aa: CASNPSSGTSTDTQYF; CDR3nt: TGTGCCAGCAACCCAAGTAGCGGAACTAGCACAGATACGCAGTATTTT
v_gene: TRBV11-2; d_gene: TRBD1; abundance: -; j_gene: TRBJ1-1; CDR3aa: CASSATGTALFMNTEAFF; CDR3nt: TGTGCCAGCAGCGCAACCGGGACAGCACTCTTCATGAACACTGAAGCTTTCTTT
v_gene: TRBV7-2; d_gene: -; abundance: -; j_gene: TRBJ1-2; CDR3aa: CASSLVVSQGYGYTF; CDR3nt: TGTGCCAGCAGCTTAGTAGTTAGTCAGGGTTACGGCTACACCTTC
v_gene: TRBV4-1; d_gene: -; abundance: -; j_gene: TRBJ1-5; CDR3aa: CASSRTPGQDNQPQHF; CDR3nt: TGCGCCAGCAGCCGCACCCCGGGACAAGACAATCAGCCCCAGCATTTT
v_gene: TRBV2; d_gene: -; abundance: -; j_gene: TRBJ2-3; CDR3aa: CASTSGSTDTQYF; CDR3nt: TGTGCCAGCACCAGTGGTAGCACAGATACGCAGTATTTT
v_gene: TRBV19; d_gene: TRBD2; abundance: -; j_gene: TRBJ2-5; CDR3aa: CASSIDAPGGVLETQYF; CDR3nt: TGTGCCAGTAGTATAGACGCCCCGGGAGGGGTGTTAGAGACCCAGTACTTC
v_gene: TRBV5-5; d_gene: TRBD2; abundance: -; j_gene: TRBJ2-4; CDR3aa: CASSPRGGIGIQYF; CDR3nt: TGTGCCAGCAGCCCCCGCGGGGGTATCGGCATTCAGTACTTC
v_gene: TRBV2; d_gene: -; abundance: once; j_gene: TRBJ1-2; CDR3aa: CASNEQGGGGGYGYTF; CDR3nt: TGTGCCAGCAACGAGCAGGGAGGGGGTGGAGGTTATGGCTACACCTTC
v_gene: TRBV29-1; d_gene: -; abundance: -; j_gene: TRBJ1-1; CDR3aa: CSARHGGRGTEAFF; CDR3nt: TGCAGCGCAAGGCATGGGGGGAGAGGTACTGAAGCTTTCTTT
v_gene: TRBV28; d_gene: TRBD1; abundance: -; j_gene: TRBJ1-1; CDR3aa: CASSPGDRGEAFF; CDR3nt: TGTGCCAGCAGCCCTGGGGACAGGGGGGAAGCTTTCTTT
v_gene: TRBV19; d_gene: -; abundance: -; j_gene: TRBJ2-2; CDR3aa: CASKPSRGAGELFF; CDR3nt: TGTGCCAGCAAACCCTCTCGGGGTGCCGGGGAGCTGTTTTTT
v_gene: TRBV3-1/TRBV3-2; d_gene: -; abundance: -; j_gene: TRBJ1-1; CDR3aa: CASSRTLGGTEAFF; CDR3nt: TGTGCCAGCAGCCGAACGCTCGGGGGCACTGAAGCTTTCTTT
v_gene: TRBV9; d_gene: -; abundance: -; j_gene: TRBJ1-1; CDR3aa: CASSVRDTIGNTEAFF; CDR3nt: TGTGCCAGCAGCGTCCGGGACACAATAGGGAACACTGAAGCTTTCTTT
v_gene: TRBV7-8; d_gene: -; abundance: -; j_gene: TRBJ1-1; CDR3aa: CASSLALAANTEAFF; CDR3nt: TGTGCCAGCAGCTTAGCGCTGGCGGCTAACACTGAAGCTTTCTTT